This T cell receptor beta chain was captured in a study of glioma-infiltrating T cells. This clonotype showed up many times. Using RNA template, CDR3s of TCR alpha and beta were amplified with iRepertoire arm-PCR. MiXCR, run by TCRdb on the multiplex PCR reads, gives a single entry per CDR3 protein. The table has 150,000 to 200,000 distinct CDR3 sequences, approximately 30% seen once. Trimming took off 4 bases at V and 4 bases at J, with 16 bases between the two ends. Germline CDR1 MDHEN, CDR2 SYDVKM. The CDR3 is made up of 15 amino acids. This clonotype was sampled from a human donor with low-grade glioma or glioblastoma, undergoing nonglioma brain surgery, or in good health (not recorded which). The rearrangement links TRBV28 to TRBJ1-2; D perhaps matches TRBD1 (5 bases). Sequencing was carried out using glioma tissue, nonneoplastic brain tissue, or PBMCs (not recorded which). The CDR3 nucleotides are TGTGCCAGCAGTTCATCCCGGGACTGGTCCTATGGCTACACCTTC. Its translation: CASSSSRDWSYGYTF.